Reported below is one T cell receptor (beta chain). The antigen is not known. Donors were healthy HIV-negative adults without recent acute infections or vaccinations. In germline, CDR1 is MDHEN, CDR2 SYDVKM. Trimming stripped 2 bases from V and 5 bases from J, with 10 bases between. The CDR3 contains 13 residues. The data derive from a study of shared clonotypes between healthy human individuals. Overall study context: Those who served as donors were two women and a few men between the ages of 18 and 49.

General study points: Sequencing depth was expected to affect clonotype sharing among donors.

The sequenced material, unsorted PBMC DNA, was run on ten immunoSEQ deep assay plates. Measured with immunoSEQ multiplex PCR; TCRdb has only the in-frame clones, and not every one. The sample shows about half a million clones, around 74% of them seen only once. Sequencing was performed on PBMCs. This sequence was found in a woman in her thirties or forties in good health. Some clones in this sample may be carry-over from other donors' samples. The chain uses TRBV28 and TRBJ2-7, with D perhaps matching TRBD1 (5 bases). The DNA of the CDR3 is TGTGCCAGCAGTTTACCCCAGGGCCACGAGCAGTACTTC. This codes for CASSLPQGHEQYF.